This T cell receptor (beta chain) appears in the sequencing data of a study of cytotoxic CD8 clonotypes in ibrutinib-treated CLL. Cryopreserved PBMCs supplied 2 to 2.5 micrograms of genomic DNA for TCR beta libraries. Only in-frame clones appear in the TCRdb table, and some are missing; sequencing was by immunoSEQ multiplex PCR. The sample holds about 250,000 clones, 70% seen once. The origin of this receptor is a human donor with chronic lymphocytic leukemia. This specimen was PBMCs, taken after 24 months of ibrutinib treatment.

Written as DNA, the CDR3 is TGCGCCAGCAGCCAAGACCCTAGCGACTACGAGCAGTACTTC. Translating gives CASSQDPSDYEQYF. The chain joins TRBV4-3 to TRBJ2-7; tentative D call: TRBD2 (6 bases). With 0 bases removed from V and 3 bases from J, the gap between germline ends came to 9 bases. The CDR3 extends over 14 amino acids. Germline-derived CDR1 and CDR2 are LGHNA and YSLEER.